This TCR beta chain appears in the sequencing data of a study of T cells in Graves' hyperthyroidism and ophthalmopathy. Findings of the study overall: Blood also held most thyroid clonotypes expanded beyond 0.001. Ophthalmopathy, as predicted by the model, came a median 6.5 months after the prediction.

This clonotype was recorded many times. Its antigen is still unknown. TCR beta CDR3 sequences were amplified from RNA transcripts. Using the HTBI primer set, a first-round RT-PCR was run on the TCR CDR3. MiXCR, applied by TCRdb to the multiplex PCR reads, yields one record per CDR3 protein. The sample comprises roughly 510,000 distinct CDR3 sequences, roughly 45% of which are singletons, and approximately 44% rests with the top ten. Sequencing was done on a sample of peripheral blood or thyroid tissue (not recorded which). This receptor was obtained from an adult woman with Graves' disease, either hyperthyroidism or ophthalmopathy (not recorded which).

CDR3 nucleotide sequence: TGTGCCATCAGCAAAACCTCGGGACAGGGATCCTACGAGCAGTACTTC. Translation gives CAISKTSGQGSYEQYF. The rearrangement links TRBV10-3 to TRBJ2-7, with 9 bases lining up with TRBD1. This CDR3 region has 16 residues. The ends lost 6 bases at V and 1 base at J; junction bases unmatched: 10. Per the germline V gene, CDR1 is ENHRY and CDR2 is SYGVKD.